Reported below is one T cell receptor beta chain. Its antigen is as yet unknown. This record belongs to a study of T cell responses to AZD1222 COVID-19 vaccine. Whole-study findings and limits: Spike-wide coverage was observed for vaccine-associated CD4 TCRs, with dominant responses at 160-218 and 743-854. In all cases, repertoires were sampled only after the peak T cell response.

TCRdb's copy holds only in-frame clones and misses some; the assay was immunoSEQ multiplex PCR. The repertoire holds about 140,000 clones, with around 93% as singletons. The V and J ends lost 1 base and 7 bases respectively, with 11 bases between them. The CDR3 sequence is 13 residues long. From germline, CDR1 is SEHNR and CDR2 FQNEAQ (reference sequence). This clonotype was sampled from an adult in good health. This chain connects TRBV7-9 to TRBJ2-7; D gene unclear. The input for sequencing was peripheral blood, taken on day 0 of AZD1222 vaccination. As DNA, the CDR3 is TGTGCCAGCAGCTTAGTGACGCCCCTTGAGCAGTACTTC. Protein: CASSLVTPLEQYF.